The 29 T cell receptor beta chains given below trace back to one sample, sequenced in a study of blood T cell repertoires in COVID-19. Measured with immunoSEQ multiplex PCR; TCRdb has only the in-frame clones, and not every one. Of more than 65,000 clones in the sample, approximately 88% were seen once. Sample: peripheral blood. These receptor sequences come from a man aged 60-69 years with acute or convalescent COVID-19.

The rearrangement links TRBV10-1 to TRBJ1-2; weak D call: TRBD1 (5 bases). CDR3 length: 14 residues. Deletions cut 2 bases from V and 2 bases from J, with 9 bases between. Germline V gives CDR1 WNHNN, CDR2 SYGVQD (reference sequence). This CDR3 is CASSEGAYNYGYTF. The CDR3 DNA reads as TGCGCCAGCAGTGAGGGGGCCTACAACTATGGCTACACCTTC.

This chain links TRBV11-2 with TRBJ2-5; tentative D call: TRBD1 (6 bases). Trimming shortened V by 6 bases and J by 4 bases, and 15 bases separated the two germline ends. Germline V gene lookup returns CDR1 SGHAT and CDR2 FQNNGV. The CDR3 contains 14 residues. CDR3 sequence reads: CASSFTGLGETQYF. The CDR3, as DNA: TGTGCCAGCAGTTTTACAGGGTTAGGAGAGACCCAGTACTTC.

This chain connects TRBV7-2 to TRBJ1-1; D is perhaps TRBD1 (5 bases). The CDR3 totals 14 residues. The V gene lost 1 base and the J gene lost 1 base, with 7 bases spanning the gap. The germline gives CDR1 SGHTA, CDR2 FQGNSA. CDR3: CASSLGGKNTEAFF. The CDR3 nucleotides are TGTGCCAGCAGCTTAGGGGGCAAGAACACTGAAGCTTTCTTT.

The CDR3 DNA sequence: TGTGCCAGCAGTGCGACTAGCGGGGGGCTCACAGATACGCAGTATTTT. It is translated as CASSATSGGLTDTQYF. The rearrangement joins TRBV2 to TRBJ2-3, with TRBD2 matching 13 bases. CDR1 SNHLY and CDR2 FYNNEI come from the germline V gene. With V trimmed by 4 bases and J by 2 bases, 3 bases remained unmatched. The CDR3 is 16 residues long.

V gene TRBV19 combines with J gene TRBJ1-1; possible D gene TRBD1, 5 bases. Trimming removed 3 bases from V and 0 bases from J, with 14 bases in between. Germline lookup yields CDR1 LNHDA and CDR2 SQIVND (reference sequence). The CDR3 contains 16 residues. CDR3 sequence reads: CASSIGSGGLNTEAFF. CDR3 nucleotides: TGTGCCAGTAGTATCGGGTCGGGGGGACTGAACACTGAAGCTTTCTTT.

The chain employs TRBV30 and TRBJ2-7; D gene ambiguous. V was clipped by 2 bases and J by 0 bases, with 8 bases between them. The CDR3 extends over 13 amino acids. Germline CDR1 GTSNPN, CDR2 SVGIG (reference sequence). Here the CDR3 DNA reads TGTGCCTGGAGTCTAGATAACTCCTACGAGCAGTACTTC. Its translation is CAWSLDNSYEQYF.

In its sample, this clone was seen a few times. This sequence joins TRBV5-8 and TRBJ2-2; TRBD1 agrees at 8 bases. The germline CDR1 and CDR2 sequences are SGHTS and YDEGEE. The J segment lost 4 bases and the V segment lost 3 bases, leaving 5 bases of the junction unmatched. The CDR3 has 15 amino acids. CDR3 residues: CASSSDREATGELFF. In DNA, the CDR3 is TGTGCCAGCAGCTCGGACAGGGAGGCCACCGGGGAGCTGTTTTTT.

CDR3 bases: TGCGCCAGCAGCCAAGATAGCGGAGTGGGTACCGGGGAGCTGTTTTTT. It specifies CASSQDSGVGTGELFF. This chain joins TRBV4-3 and TRBJ2-2; TRBD2 is a possible D gene (6 bases). CDR1 and CDR2 from the germline V gene are LGHNA and YSLEER. V shed 0 bases and J shed 5 bases, with 13 bases lying between them. The CDR3 runs 16 residues.

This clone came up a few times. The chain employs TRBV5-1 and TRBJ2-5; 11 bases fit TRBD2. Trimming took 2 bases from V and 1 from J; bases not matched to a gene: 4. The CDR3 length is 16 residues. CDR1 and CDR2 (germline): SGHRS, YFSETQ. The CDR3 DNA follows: TGCGCCAGCAGCTTTACTAGCGGGGGTACCCAAGAGACCCAGTACTTC. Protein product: CASSFTSGGTQETQYF.

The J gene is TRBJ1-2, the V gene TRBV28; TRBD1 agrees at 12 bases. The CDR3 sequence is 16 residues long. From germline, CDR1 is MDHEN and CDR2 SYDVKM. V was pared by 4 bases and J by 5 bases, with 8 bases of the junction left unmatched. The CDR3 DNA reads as TGTGCCAGCAGTTCAACGGGACAGGGGGCAGAGTATGGCTACACCTTC. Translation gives CASSSTGQGAEYGYTF.

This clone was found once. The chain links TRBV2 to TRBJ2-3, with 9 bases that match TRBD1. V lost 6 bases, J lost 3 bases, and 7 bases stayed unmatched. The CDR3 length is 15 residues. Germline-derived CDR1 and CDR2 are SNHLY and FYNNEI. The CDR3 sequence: CASSTGGRGTDTQYF. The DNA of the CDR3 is TGTGCCAGCAGCACAGGGGGCCGGGGGACAGATACGCAGTATTTT.

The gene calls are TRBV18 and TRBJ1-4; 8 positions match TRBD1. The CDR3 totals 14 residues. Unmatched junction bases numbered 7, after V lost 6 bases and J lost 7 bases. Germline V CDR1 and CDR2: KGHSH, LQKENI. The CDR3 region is CASSHRGEREKLFF. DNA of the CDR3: TGTGCCAGCTCCCACAGGGGGGAACGTGAAAAACTGTTTTTT.

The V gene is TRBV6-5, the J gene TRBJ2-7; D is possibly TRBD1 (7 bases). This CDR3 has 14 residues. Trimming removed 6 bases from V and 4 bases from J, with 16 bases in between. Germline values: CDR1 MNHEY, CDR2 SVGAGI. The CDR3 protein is CASSRGQAGYEQYF. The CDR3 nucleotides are TGTGCCAGCAGCCGCGGACAGGCGGGGTACGAGCAGTACTTC.

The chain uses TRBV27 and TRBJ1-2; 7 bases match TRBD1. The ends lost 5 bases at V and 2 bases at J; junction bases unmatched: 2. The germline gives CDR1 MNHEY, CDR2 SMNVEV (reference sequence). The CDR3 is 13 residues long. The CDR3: CASSTQGNYGYTF. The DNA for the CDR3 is TGTGCCAGCAGTACACAGGGGAACTATGGCTACACCTTC.

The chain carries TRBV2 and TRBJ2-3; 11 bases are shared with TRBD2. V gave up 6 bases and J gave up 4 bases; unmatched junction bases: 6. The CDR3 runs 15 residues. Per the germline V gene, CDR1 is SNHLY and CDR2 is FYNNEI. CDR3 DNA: TGTGCCAGCAGACCACTAGCGGGGGCGGCAGATACGCAGTATTTT. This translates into CASRPLAGAADTQYF.

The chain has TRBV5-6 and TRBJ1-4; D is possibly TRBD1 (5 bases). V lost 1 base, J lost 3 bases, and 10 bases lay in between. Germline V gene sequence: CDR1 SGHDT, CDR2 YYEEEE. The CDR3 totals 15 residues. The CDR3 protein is CASSLSGPANEKLFF. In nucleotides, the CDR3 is TGTGCCAGCAGCTTGTCAGGGCCGGCTAATGAAAAACTGTTTTTT. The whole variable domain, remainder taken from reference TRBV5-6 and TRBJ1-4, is DAGVTQSPTHLIKTRGQQVTLRCSPKSGHDTVSWYQQALGQGPQFIFQYYEEEERQRGNFPDRFSGHQFPNYSSELNVNALLLGDSALYLCASSLSGPANEKLFFGSGTQLSVL.

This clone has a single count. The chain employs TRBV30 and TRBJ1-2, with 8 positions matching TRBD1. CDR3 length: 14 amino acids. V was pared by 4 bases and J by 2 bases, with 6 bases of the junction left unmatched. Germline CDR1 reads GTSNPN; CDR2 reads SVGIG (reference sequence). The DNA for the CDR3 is TGTGCCTGGACTACAGGGGGTTTAAACTATGGCTACACCTTC. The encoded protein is CAWTTGGLNYGYTF.

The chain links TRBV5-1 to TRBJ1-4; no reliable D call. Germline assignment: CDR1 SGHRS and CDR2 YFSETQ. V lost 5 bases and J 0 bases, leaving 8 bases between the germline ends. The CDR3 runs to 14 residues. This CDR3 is CASRYQATNEKLFF. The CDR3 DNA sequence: TGCGCCAGCAGATACCAGGCAACTAATGAAAAACTGTTTTTT.

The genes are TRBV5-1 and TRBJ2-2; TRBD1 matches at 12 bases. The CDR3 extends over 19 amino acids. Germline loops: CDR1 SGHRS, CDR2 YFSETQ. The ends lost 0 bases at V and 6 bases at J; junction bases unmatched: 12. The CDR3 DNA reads TGCGCCAGCAGCTTGGCCCTTTCCGGGACAGGGGGCAGGTCCGGGGAGCTGTTTTTT. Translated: CASSLALSGTGGRSGELFF.

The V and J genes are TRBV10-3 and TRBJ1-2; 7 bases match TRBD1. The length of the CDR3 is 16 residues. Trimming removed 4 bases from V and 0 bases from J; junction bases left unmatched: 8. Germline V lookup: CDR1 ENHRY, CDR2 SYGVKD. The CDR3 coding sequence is TGTGCCATCAGTGGGAACCGGGACAGCGCTAACTATGGCTACACCTTC. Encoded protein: CAISGNRDSANYGYTF.

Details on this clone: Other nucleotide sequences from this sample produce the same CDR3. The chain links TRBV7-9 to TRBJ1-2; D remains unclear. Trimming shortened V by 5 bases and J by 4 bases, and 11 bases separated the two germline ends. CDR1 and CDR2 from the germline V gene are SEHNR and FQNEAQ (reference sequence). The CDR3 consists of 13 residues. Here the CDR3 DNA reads TGTGCCAGCAGCCCTGGCGGGGTCTATGGCTACACCTTC. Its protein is CASSPGGVYGYTF. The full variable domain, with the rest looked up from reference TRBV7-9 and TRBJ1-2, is DTGVSQNPRHKITKRGQNVTFRCDPISEHNRLYWYRQTLGQGPEFLTYFQNEAQLEKSRLLSDRFSAERPKGSFSTLEIQRTEQGDSAMYLCASSPGGVYGYTFGSGTRLTVV.

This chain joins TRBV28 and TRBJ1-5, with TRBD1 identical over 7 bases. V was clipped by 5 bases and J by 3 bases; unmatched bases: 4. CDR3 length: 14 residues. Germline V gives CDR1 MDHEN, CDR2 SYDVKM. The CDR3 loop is CASSKGQFNQPQHF. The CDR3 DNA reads TGTGCCAGCAGTAAGGGACAGTTCAATCAGCCCCAGCATTTT.

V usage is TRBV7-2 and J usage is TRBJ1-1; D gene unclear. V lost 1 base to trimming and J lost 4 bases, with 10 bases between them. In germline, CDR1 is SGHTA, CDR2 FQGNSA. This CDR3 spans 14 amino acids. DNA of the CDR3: TGTGCCAGCAGCTTAGACGGGGAACGCACTGAAGCTTTCTTT. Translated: CASSLDGERTEAFF.

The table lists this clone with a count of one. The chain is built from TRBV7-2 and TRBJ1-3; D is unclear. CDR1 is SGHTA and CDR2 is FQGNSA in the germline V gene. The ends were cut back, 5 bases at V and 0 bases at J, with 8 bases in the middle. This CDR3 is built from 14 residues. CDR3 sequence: CASSTMSSGNTIYF. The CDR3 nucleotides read TGTGCCAGCAGCACGATGAGCTCTGGAAACACCATATATTTT.

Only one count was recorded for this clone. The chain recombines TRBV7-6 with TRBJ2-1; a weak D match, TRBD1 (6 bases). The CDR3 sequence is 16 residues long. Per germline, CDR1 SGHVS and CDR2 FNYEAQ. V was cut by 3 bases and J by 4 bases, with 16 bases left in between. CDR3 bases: TGTGCCAGCAGCTTCAGGGCACAGGGCCAATACAATGAGCAGTTCTTC. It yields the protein CASSFRAQGQYNEQFF.

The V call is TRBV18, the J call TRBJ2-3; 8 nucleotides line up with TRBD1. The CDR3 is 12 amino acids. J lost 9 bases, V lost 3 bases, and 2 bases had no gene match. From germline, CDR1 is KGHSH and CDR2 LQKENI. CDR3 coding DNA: TGTGCCAGCTCACCGGACAGGGAGACGCAGTATTTT. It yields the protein CASSPDRETQYF.

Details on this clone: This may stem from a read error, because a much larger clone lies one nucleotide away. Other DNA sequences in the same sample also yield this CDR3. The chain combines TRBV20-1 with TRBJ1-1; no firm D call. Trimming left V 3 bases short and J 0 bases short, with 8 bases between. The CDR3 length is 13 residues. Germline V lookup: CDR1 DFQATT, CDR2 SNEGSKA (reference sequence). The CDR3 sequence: CSASAGMNTEAFF. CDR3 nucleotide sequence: TGCAGTGCTAGTGCAGGAATGAACACTGAAGCTTTCTTT.

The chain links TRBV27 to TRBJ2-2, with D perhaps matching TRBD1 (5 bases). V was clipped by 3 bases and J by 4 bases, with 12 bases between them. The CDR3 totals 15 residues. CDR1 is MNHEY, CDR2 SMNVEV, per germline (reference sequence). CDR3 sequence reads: CASSFGRVGTGELFF. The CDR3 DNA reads TGTGCCAGCAGTTTCGGCAGGGTTGGCACCGGGGAGCTGTTTTTT.

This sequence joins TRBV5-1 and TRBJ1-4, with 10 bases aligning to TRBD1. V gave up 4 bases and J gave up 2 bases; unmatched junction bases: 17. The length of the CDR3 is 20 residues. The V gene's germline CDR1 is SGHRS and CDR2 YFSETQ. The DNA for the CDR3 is TGCGCCAGCAGCCTAAGGACAGGGGGTAGTCCGGGCGCGACTAATGAAAAACTGTTTTTT. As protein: CASSLRTGGSPGATNEKLFF.